Each of the 27 T cell receptor beta chains below was sequenced from the same sample in a study of T cells in Graves' hyperthyroidism and ophthalmopathy. RNA transcripts were the template for amplifying TCR beta CDR3 regions. An initial round of RT-PCR targeting the TCR CDR3 relied on the HTBI primer set. TCRdb re-derived calls from the multiplex PCR reads in MiXCR, one entry per CDR3 protein. The sample has nearly 600,000 distinct CDR3 sequences, approximately 13% seen once; the top ten hold more than 5%. Sequenced input: blood. These TCRs come from a woman aged 25-40 years with Graves' hyperthyroidism that later progressed to Graves' ophthalmopathy.

This chain uses TRBV7-2 with TRBJ2-7, with 15 bases fitting TRBD2. Germline-derived CDR1 and CDR2 are SGHTA and FQGNSA. This CDR3 contains 19 residues. Trimming cost V 6 bases and J 0 bases; bases outside gene matches: 12. The CDR3 is CASRKSPGTSGRSSYEQYF. Written as DNA, the CDR3 is TGTGCCAGCAGAAAATCCCCCGGGACTAGCGGGAGGAGCTCCTACGAGCAGTACTTC.

This clonotype was seen repeatedly, ten times or more. The V gene is TRBV12-5, the J gene TRBJ1-1; D may be TRBD1 (5 bases). Trimming pared 1 base from V and 3 bases from J, leaving 21 bases between. The CDR3 is 18 residues long. CDR1 and CDR2 (germline): LGHNT, FRNRAP. CDR3 loop: CASGLAVSSSGLDTEAFF. CDR3 nucleotides: TGTGCTAGTGGTTTGGCTGTCAGTTCTTCAGGGTTAGACACTGAAGCTTTCTTT.

This clonotype has a count of ten or more. V and J are TRBV2 and TRBJ2-7; 7 bases are a match to TRBD2. This CDR3 contains 12 residues. Germline lookup yields CDR1 SNHLY and CDR2 FYNNEI. J lost 5 bases, V lost 8 bases, and 6 bases had no gene match. The CDR3 region is CASLAGEDEQYF. The CDR3 nucleotides are TGTGCCAGCCTTGCGGGAGAAGACGAGCAGTACTTC.

The V and J genes are TRBV20-1 and TRBJ1-4; possible D gene TRBD1, 6 bases. The CDR3 spans 11 residues. Germline values: CDR1 DFQATT, CDR2 SNEGSKA (reference sequence). CDR3 protein: CRTGSNEKLFF. CDR3 coding DNA: TGCAGGACAGGATCTAATGAAAAACTGTTTTTT.

This clonotype has ten or more counts. This rearrangement joins TRBV2 to TRBJ2-5; D is perhaps TRBD1 (5 bases). V was trimmed by 5 bases and J by 4 bases, leaving 8 bases between them. This CDR3 is built from 12 residues. Germline V gene data show CDR1 as SNHLY and CDR2 as FYNNEI. CDR3 amino acids: CASSSQGETQYF. The CDR3 nucleotides are TGTGCCAGCAGTTCGCAGGGAGAGACCCAGTACTTC.

J is TRBJ2-5 and V is TRBV11-2; D tentatively reads TRBD1 or TRBD2 (6 bases each). The germline V and J ends were trimmed by 5 bases and 4 bases, with 14 bases remaining between them. In germline, CDR1 is SGHAT, CDR2 FQNNGV. This CDR3 contains 14 residues. CDR3 amino acids: CASSRSGGRETQYF. In DNA form, the CDR3 reads TGTGCCAGCAGCCGCTCCGGGGGCCGAGAGACCCAGTACTTC.

This clonotype was seen repeatedly, ten times or more. This sequence joins TRBV12-3 or TRBV12-4 and TRBJ1-2; no clear D gene. The germline V and J ends were trimmed by 5 bases and 0 bases, with 13 bases remaining between them. This CDR3 comprises 15 residues. CDR3 DNA: TGTGCCAGCAGTACGACGACCGTACCTAACTATGGCTACACCTTC. Protein sequence: CASSTTTVPNYGYTF.

This clonotype occurred a few times. This CDR3 reads CASSEETSARRYF. CDR3 nucleotide sequence: TGCGCCAGCAGCGAGGAGACTAGCGCAAGACGGTACTTC. This chain links TRBV5-1 with TRBJ2-5; TRBD2 matches 8 bases. CDR1 is SGHRS, CDR2 YFSETQ, per germline. CDR3 size: 13 residues. V shed 4 bases, J shed 13 bases, and the junction held 12 bases outside the gene matches.

The CDR3 DNA reads TGTGCCAGCTCACCCAAAGGACAGGCGCATGGCTACACCTTC. Its protein is CASSPKGQAHGYTF. The V gene is TRBV18, the J gene TRBJ1-2; TRBD1 matches 7 bases. The CDR3 sequence is 14 residues long. V shed 3 bases and J 6 bases; nucleotides not matched to a gene: 7. CDR1 KGHSH and CDR2 LQKENI come from the germline V gene.

There are a few counts of this clonotype. This clone may be a read error of a much larger clone one base away. The gene calls are TRBV19 and TRBJ1-5, with TRBD1 matching 7 bases. Germline V gene sequence: CDR1 LNHDA, CDR2 SQIVND (reference sequence). The CDR3 runs 16 residues. In DNA, the CDR3 is TGTGCCAGTAAACCAGGAACAGGGGACAGCAGTCAGCCCCAGCATTTT. Its protein product is CASKPGTGDSSQPQHF. Full variable domain (remainder filled in from reference TRBV19 and TRBJ1-5): DGGITQSPKYLFRKEGQNVTLSCEQNLNHDAMYWYRQDPGQGLRLIYYSQIVNDFQKGDIAEGYSVSREKKESFPLTVTSAQKNPTAFYLCASKPGTGDSSQPQHFGDGTRLSIL.

Regarding this clonotype: A much larger clone differs from this one at a single base, so this may be a read error. The chain recombines TRBV6-1 with TRBJ1-4; tentatively, D is TRBD1 (5 bases). The CDR3 totals 15 residues. Germline CDR1 MNHNS, CDR2 SASEGT. The CDR3 DNA reads as TGTGCCGGCAGTGAAGCGGGGCCAGCTAATGAAAAACTGTTTTTT. Encoded protein: CAGSEAGPANEKLFF.

In this sample, this clonotype turned up many times. V is TRBV3-1 and J is TRBJ1-1; 7 bases are a match to TRBD1. Germline V gives CDR1 LGHDT, CDR2 YNNKEL (reference sequence). V shed 6 bases, J shed 4 bases, and the junction held 8 bases outside the gene matches. This CDR3 contains 14 residues. CDR3 coding DNA: TGTGCCAGCAGTGGACAGGATCTAGGCACTGAAGCTTTCTTT. Encoded protein: CASSGQDLGTEAFF.

This clonotype came up many times. This rearrangement joins TRBV9 to TRBJ1-1; TRBD1 matches at 10 bases. The V and J ends lost 0 bases and 3 bases, in that order; junction bases with no gene match: 2. The CDR3 runs to 15 residues. Germline CDR1 is SGDLS and CDR2 is YYNGEE. The DNA of the CDR3 is TGTGCCAGCAGCGTAGGACAGGGGGCCTACACTGAAGCTTTCTTT. Its translation: CASSVGQGAYTEAFF. Filled out from reference TRBV9 and TRBJ1-1, the complete variable domain reads DSGVTQTPKHLITATGQRVTLRCSPRSGDLSVYWYQQSLDQGLQFLIQYYNGEERAKGNILERFSAQQFPDLHSELNLSSLELGDSALYFCASSVGQGAYTEAFFGQGTRLTVV.

This clonotype was picked up many times. The chain combines TRBV11-2 with TRBJ2-7; D remains unclear. V was cut by 3 bases and J by 1 base, with 13 bases left in between. Germline lookup yields CDR1 SGHAT and CDR2 FQNNGV. CDR3 length: 15 amino acids. CDR3 protein: CASSLATRTSYEQYF. The CDR3, as DNA: TGTGCCAGCAGCTTGGCCACGAGAACGTCCTACGAGCAGTACTTC. The whole variable domain, filled in from reference TRBV11-2 and TRBJ2-7, reads EAGVAQSPRYKIIEKRQSVAFWCNPISGHATLYWYQQILGQGPKLLIQFQNNGVVDDSQLPKDRFSAERLKGVDSTLKIQPAKLEDSAVYLCASSLATRTSYEQYFGPGTRLTVT.

This clonotype showed up many times. V gene TRBV28 combines with J gene TRBJ2-3, with D perhaps TRBD1 (6 bases). CDR3 length: 14 residues. The germline V gene has CDR1 MDHEN and CDR2 SYDVKM. V was shortened by 10 bases and J by 0 bases, with 14 bases between the two germline ends. CDR3 in amino acids: CATTGFPSTDTQYF. The CDR3 region has the DNA TGTGCCACCACAGGGTTTCCTAGCACAGATACGCAGTATTTT.

The chain couples TRBV12-3 or TRBV12-4 to TRBJ2-1; D gene uncertain. V lost 6 bases to trimming and J lost 8 bases, with 23 bases between them. This CDR3 comprises 16 residues. Here the CDR3 reads CASSLPPAPPGDEQFF. The CDR3 coding sequence is TGTGCCAGCAGCCTTCCCCCGGCGCCCCCTGGGGATGAGCAGTTCTTC.

The chain joins TRBV7-8 to TRBJ1-6, with D hard to call. The CDR3 loop spans 19 amino acids. Germline loops: CDR1 SGHVS, CDR2 FQNEAQ. V was shortened by 0 bases and J by 7 bases, with 22 bases between the two germline ends. The CDR3, as DNA: TGTGCCAGCAGCTTAGCGCGAAGCGTGCTAGGGATCAAGAATTCACCCCTCCACTTT. This codes for CASSLARSVLGIKNSPLHF.

This clonotype has ten or more counts. The J gene is TRBJ2-4, the V gene TRBV3-1; D is ambiguous. Trimming stripped 0 bases from V and 0 bases from J, with 6 bases between. CDR3 size: 15 residues. Germline lookup yields CDR1 LGHDT and CDR2 YNNKEL (reference sequence). The CDR3 is CASSQDLLAKNIQYF. The CDR3 DNA follows: TGTGCCAGCAGCCAAGACTTACTAGCCAAAAACATTCAGTACTTC.

V is TRBV24-1 and J is TRBJ2-6, with TRBD2 as a possible D gene (7 bases). Per the germline V gene, CDR1 is KGHDR and CDR2 is SFDVKD. The CDR3 runs 17 residues. Trimming took off 3 bases at V and 0 bases at J, with 11 bases between the two ends. CDR3 loop: CATSDREGGSGANVLTF. The CDR3 nucleotides read TGTGCCACCAGTGATAGGGAGGGGGGCTCTGGGGCCAACGTCCTGACTTTC.

This clonotype has a count of ten or more. V usage is TRBV24-1 and J usage is TRBJ2-1; D remains unclear. The length of the CDR3 is 13 residues. Germline V gene data show CDR1 as KGHDR and CDR2 as SFDVKD. The V gene lost 3 bases and the J gene lost 12 bases, with 14 bases spanning the gap. CDR3 residues: CATSDAIRVGQFF. DNA for the CDR3: TGTGCCACCAGTGATGCGATCCGGGTTGGGCAGTTCTTC.

In its sample, this clonotype was seen many times. The chain is built from TRBV24-1 and TRBJ2-1; 8 bases align to TRBD1. Germline-derived CDR1 and CDR2 are KGHDR and SFDVKD. CDR3 length equals 16 residues. The J segment lost 5 bases and the V segment lost 1 base, leaving 6 bases of the junction unmatched. Here the CDR3 reads CATSDFRTGLNNEQFF. The CDR3 coding sequence is TGTGCCACCAGTGATTTTAGGACAGGGTTGAACAATGAGCAGTTCTTC.

The chain is built from TRBV2 and TRBJ2-1; TRBD1 agrees at 11 bases. The CDR3 runs to 18 residues. Trimming took 7 bases from V and 6 from J; bases not matched to a gene: 17. The germline V gene encodes CDR1 SNHLY and CDR2 FYNNEI. The CDR3 DNA reads as TGTGCCAGCACCGGACAGGGGGCTAGGGCGGGAGCATTCAATGAGCAGTTCTTC. Protein: CASTGQGARAGAFNEQFF.

This clonotype was recorded a few times. J is TRBJ1-1 and V is TRBV2; the D is unclear. The CDR3 length is 14 residues. Germline V gives CDR1 SNHLY, CDR2 FYNNEI. V lost 7 bases and J lost 3, with 15 bases in between. CDR3 sequence (DNA): TGTGCCAGCAAGGAGGCCCGGGAGCACACTGAAGCTTTCTTT. Protein sequence: CASKEAREHTEAFF.

This clonotype showed up many times. DNA of the CDR3: TGTGCCATTGGGACAGAGAGGAACACTGAAGCTTTCTTT. This gives the protein CAIGTERNTEAFF. V is TRBV2 and J is TRBJ1-1; TRBD1 matches 7 bases. This CDR3 contains 13 residues. With 10 bases clipped from V and 1 base from J, the junction kept 6 bases outside the gene matches. Germline loops: CDR1 SNHLY, CDR2 FYNNEI.

This clonotype came up many times. The CDR3 nucleotides are TGTGCCAGTGGGGATACACAGGGGGCGAGGGCTGAAGCTTTCTTT. Translation gives CASGDTQGARAEAFF. V usage is TRBV19 and J usage is TRBJ1-1, with 9 bases lining up with TRBD1. J was trimmed by 6 bases and V by 8 bases; bases with no gene match: 13. Germline V gene sequence: CDR1 LNHDA, CDR2 SQIVND (reference sequence). The CDR3 totals 15 residues.

This sequence joins TRBV14 and TRBJ2-1, with D perhaps matching TRBD1 (5 bases). Germline V CDR1 and CDR2: SGHDN, FVKESK. V was clipped by 4 bases and J by 10 bases, with 17 bases between them. The CDR3 consists of 14 residues. This chain's CDR3 is CASSPYSTDWEQFF. In DNA, the CDR3 is TGTGCCAGCAGCCCTTATTCGACAGACTGGGAGCAGTTCTTC. Full variable domain (outside the CDR3, taken from reference TRBV14 and TRBJ2-1): EAGVTQFPSHSVIEKGQTVTLRCDPISGHDNLYWYRRVMGKEIKFLLHFVKESKQDESGMPNNRFLAERTGGTYSTLKVQPAELEDSGVYFCASSPYSTDWEQFFGPGTRLTVL.

As for this clonotype: Being one base from a much bigger clone, this may be a read error. V and J are TRBV12-5 and TRBJ2-7, with D unresolved. Germline-derived CDR1 and CDR2 are LGHNT and FRNRAP. The CDR3 runs to 15 residues. V shed 7 bases and J shed 5 bases, with 21 bases lying between them. CDR3 nucleotides: TGTGCTAGTGCCACCGATTCGTCGCTGTCCGACGAGCAGTACTTC. Protein product: CASATDSSLSDEQYF.